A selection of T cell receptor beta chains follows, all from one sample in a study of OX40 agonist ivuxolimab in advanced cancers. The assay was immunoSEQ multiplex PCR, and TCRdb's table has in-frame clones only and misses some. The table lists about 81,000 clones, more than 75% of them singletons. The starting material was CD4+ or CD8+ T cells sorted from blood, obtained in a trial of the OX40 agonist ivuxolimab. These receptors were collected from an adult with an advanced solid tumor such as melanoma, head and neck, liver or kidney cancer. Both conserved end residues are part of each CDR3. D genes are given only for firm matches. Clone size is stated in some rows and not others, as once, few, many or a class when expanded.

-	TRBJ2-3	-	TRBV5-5	TGTGCCAGCAGCACCCAGGATACGCAGTATTTT	CASSTQDTQYF
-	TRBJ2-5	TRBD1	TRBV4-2	TGTGCCAGCAGCCAAGCGGCAGGGGGCGACGAGACCCAGTACTTC	CASSQAAGGDETQYF
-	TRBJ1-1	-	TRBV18	TGTGCCAGCTCACCCGGACAGACTGAAGCTTTCTTT	CASSPGQTEAFF
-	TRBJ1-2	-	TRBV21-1	TGTGCCAGCAGCAAAGGCTCCGACGCTGCTAACTATGGCTACACCTTC	CASSKGSDAANYGYTF
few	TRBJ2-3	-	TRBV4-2	TGTGCCAGCAGCCAACTTACTAGTGGGGGGGCCACAGATACGCAGTATTTT	CASSQLTSGGATDTQYF
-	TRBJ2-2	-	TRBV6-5	TGTGCCAGCAGGCGCCAGGGAAGAATCGGGGAGCTGTTTTTT	CASRRQGRIGELFF
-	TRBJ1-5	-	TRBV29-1	TGCAGCGTGTGGGACGGATCCGGCCATCAGCCCCAGCATTTT	CSVWDGSGHQPQHF
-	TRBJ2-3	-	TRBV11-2	TGTGCCAGCGAACAGGGACCAACAACCACAGATACGCAGTATTTT	CASEQGPTTTDTQYF
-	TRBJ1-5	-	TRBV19	TGTGCCAGCACAACAGCAGGCCTCTTTTGGCCCCAGCATTTT	CASTTAGLFWPQHF
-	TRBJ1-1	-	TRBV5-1	TGCGCCAGCAGCTTTACTGATCGGGACACTGAAGCTTTCTTT	CASSFTDRDTEAFF
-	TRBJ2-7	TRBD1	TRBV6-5	TGTGCCAGCAGTTACGCACAGGGGAACGAGCAGTACTTC	CASSYAQGNEQYF
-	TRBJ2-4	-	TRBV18	TGTGCCAGCTCACCACCGAAACCAAATACGGACATTCAGTACTTC	CASSPPKPNTDIQYF
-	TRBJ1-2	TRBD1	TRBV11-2	TGTGCCAGCAGCCAGGACAGGGGGAACTATGGCTACACCTTC	CASSQDRGNYGYTF
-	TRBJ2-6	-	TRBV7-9	TGTGCCAGCAGCCGCGATTTAGATTTAATTGCTGGGGCCAACGTCCTGACTTTC	CASSRDLDLIAGANVLTF
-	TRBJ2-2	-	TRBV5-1	TGCGCCAGCAGATTGGTCAACGGGGAGCTGTTTTTT	CASRLVNGELFF
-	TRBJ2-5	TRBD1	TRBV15	TGTGCCACCAGCAGAGGAGGGGGCGGCGAGACCCAGTACTTC	CATSRGGGGETQYF
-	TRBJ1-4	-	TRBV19	TGTGCCAGTACTAAGATTTCAACTAATGAAAAACTGTTTTTT	CASTKISTNEKLFF
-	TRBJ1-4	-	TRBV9	TGTGCCAGCAGCGTAGAACTCTACGAAGGAAAACTGTTTTTT	CASSVELYEGKLFF
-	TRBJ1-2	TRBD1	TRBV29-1	TGCAGCGCTACACCTCCTGGACAGGAGAGTAGCTACACCTTC	CSATPPGQESSYTF
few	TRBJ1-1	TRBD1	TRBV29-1	TGCAGCGTCGTACGACAGGGAGCGGGCACTGAAGCTTTCTTT	CSVVRQGAGTEAFF
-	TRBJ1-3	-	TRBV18	TGTGCCAGCTCACCTGGGCAGGCCAGAAGCTCTGGAAACACCATATATTTT	CASSPGQARSSGNTIYF
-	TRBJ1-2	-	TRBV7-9	TGTGCCAGCAGCCCATGGGGGGATGGCTACACCTTC	CASSPWGDGYTF